The 11 T cell receptor beta chains given below trace back to one sample, sequenced in a study of CD8 T cells in ankylosing spondylitis (dated by TCRdb to about 2017). Overall study results and their limits: Blood from ankylosing spondylitis patients appeared to be characterized by a TCR beta motif composed of 7 to 9 highly homologous amino acid variants.

These receptors' antigens are unknown. Library prep was done by 5' RACE. The instrument given in TCRdb is Illumina HiSeq 2500. The public reads were quality trimmed at Q25 with fastp and then assembled into clones with MiXCR by TCRdb, keeping productive beta chains. Identical CDR3 proteins give one entry, which carries the most common genes and DNA. The sample records more than 500,000 distinct CDR3 sequences, over 4% of which are singletons. Around 3.5% of the sample comes from the top ten. The sequenced material came from blood, either unsorted or a sorted T cell fraction (not recorded which). All receptors derive from a male donor with ankylosing spondylitis.

In this sample, this clonotype turned up many times. This chain connects TRBV18 to TRBJ1-1; D perhaps matches TRBD1 (5 bases). CDR3 size: 14 residues. Germline assignment: CDR1 KGHSH and CDR2 LQKENI. The ends were cut back, 2 bases at V and 2 bases at J, with 9 bases in the middle. The CDR3 DNA reads TGTGCCAGCTCACCAACCGGGGACAACACTGAAGCTTTCTTT. It encodes CASSPTGDNTEAFF.

This clonotype has a count of ten or more. CDR3 coding DNA: TGCGCCAGCAGCCAAGATTCGGGACAACTATCCCCTACCGGGGAGCTGTTTTTT. As protein: CASSQDSGQLSPTGELFF. V and J are TRBV4-3 and TRBJ2-2; D is perhaps TRBD1 (6 bases). The germline gives CDR1 LGHNA, CDR2 YSLEER. This CDR3 is built from 18 residues. V gave up 0 bases and J gave up 5 bases, with 19 bases separating them.

At least ten counts were recorded for this clonotype. J is TRBJ2-3 and V is TRBV5-1, with 14 bases lining up with TRBD2. Trimming cost V 0 bases and J 6 bases; bases outside gene matches: 6. This CDR3 comprises 17 residues. Germline CDR1 reads SGHRS; CDR2 reads YFSETQ. CDR3 DNA: TGCGCCAGCAGCTTGGTTGGACTAGCGGGGGGCGTGGATACGCAGTATTTT. The encoded protein is CASSLVGLAGGVDTQYF. The whole variable domain, remainder taken from reference TRBV5-1 and TRBJ2-3, is KAGVTQTPRYLIKTRGQQVTLSCSPISGHRSVSWYQQTPGQGLQFLFEYFSETQRNKGNFPGRFSGRQFSNSRSEMNVSTLELGDSALYLCASSLVGLAGGVDTQYFGPGTRLTVL.

The genes are TRBV3-1 and TRBJ2-3, with TRBD1 as a possible D gene (6 bases). Trimming took 5 bases from V and 0 from J, leaving 15 bases between them. In germline, CDR1 is LGHDT, CDR2 YNNKEL (reference sequence). This CDR3 comprises 16 residues. The CDR3 nucleotides are TGTGCCAGCAGCGGAATGATACAGGGAAGCACAGATACGCAGTATTTT. It yields the protein CASSGMIQGSTDTQYF.

Remarks on this clonotype: This may arise from a read error, as a much more abundant clone is one base away. V is TRBV7-9 and J is TRBJ2-7; D is unresolved. The germline V gene has CDR1 SEHNR and CDR2 FQNEAQ (reference sequence). Trimming cost V 5 bases and J 4 bases, with 15 bases left between them. The CDR3 consists of 14 residues. Here the CDR3 DNA reads TGTGCCAGCAGCAAAGAACCTAGAAGTTACGAGCAGTACTTC. Amino acid sequence: CASSKEPRSYEQYF.

V usage is TRBV20-1 and J usage is TRBJ2-3, with D perhaps TRBD1 (6 bases). The CDR3 sequence is 15 residues long. Between the trimmed V and J ends, which lost 0 bases and 4 bases, there was a span of 14 bases. CDR1 DFQATT and CDR2 SNEGSKA come from the germline V gene (reference sequence). The CDR3 protein is CSARDLQGNADTQYF. CDR3 DNA sequence: TGCAGTGCTAGAGATCTTCAGGGGAATGCAGATACGCAGTATTTT.

This clonotype has ten or more counts. This chain connects TRBV24-1 to TRBJ2-2; D tentatively fits TRBD1 or TRBD2 (5 bases each). V shed 2 bases and J shed 0 bases, with 18 bases lying between them. Germline V CDR1 and CDR2: KGHDR, SFDVKD. The CDR3 totals 19 residues. The CDR3 nucleotides read TGTGCCACCAGTGATTATGTCGGGACGGCTTTCGCGAACACCGGGGAGCTGTTTTTT. It translates to CATSDYVGTAFANTGELFF.

The gene calls are TRBV5-1 and TRBJ2-7; 8 nucleotides line up with TRBD1. CDR3 length: 16 amino acids. Unmatched junction bases numbered 11, after V lost 0 bases and J lost 6 bases. The germline CDR1 and CDR2 sequences are SGHRS and YFSETQ. Here the CDR3 reads CASSLGHGTGSLEQYF. DNA of the CDR3: TGCGCCAGCAGCTTGGGACACGGGACAGGTAGTCTCGAGCAGTACTTC.

The V gene is TRBV5-5, the J gene TRBJ2-3, with TRBD2 matching 12 bases. The length of the CDR3 is 15 residues. V shed 4 bases and J 4 bases; nucleotides not matched to a gene: 4. Germline V CDR1 and CDR2: SGHKS, YYEKEE (reference sequence). Here the CDR3 DNA reads TGTGCCAGCAGCACCCCTAGCGGGGGGGCAGATACGCAGTATTTT. This gives the protein CASSTPSGGADTQYF.

The V and J genes are TRBV6-2 or TRBV6-3 and TRBJ2-7, with 8 nucleotides matching TRBD1. From germline, CDR1 is MNHEY and CDR2 SVGEGT. J lost 4 bases, V lost 4 bases, and 15 bases had no gene match. There are 17 residues in the CDR3. The CDR3 DNA sequence: TGTGCCAGCAGTTCCGATATACTCCGGGACAGGTTATACGAGCAGTACTTC. This sequence encodes CASSSDILRDRLYEQYF.

This clonotype has a handful of counts. The rearrangement uses TRBV28 and TRBJ2-7; maybe TRBD1 (6 bases). CDR1 and CDR2 (germline): MDHEN, SYDVKM. The CDR3 contains 14 residues. Between the trimmed V and J ends, which lost 5 bases and 1 base, there was a span of 12 bases. CDR3 nucleotides: TGTGCCAGCAGTGACCGGGACACTTCCTACGAGCAGTACTTC. It is translated as CASSDRDTSYEQYF. Together with reference TRBV28 and TRBJ2-7, the CDR3 gives the full variable domain: DVKVTQSSRYLVKRTGEKVFLECVQDMDHENMFWYRQDPGLGLRLIYFSYDVKMKEKGDIPEGYSVSREKKERFSLILESASTNQTSMYLCASSDRDTSYEQYFGPGTRLTVT.